The sequence of this TCR beta chain was determined in a study of human T cells and chemical hapten exposure. There are a few counts of this clonotype. The library put unique molecular identifiers onto individual cDNA molecules. TCRdb independently ran MiXCR on the RACE reads; one entry per CDR3 protein. Among 270,000 or so distinct CDR3 sequences, roughly 8% were seen once, and the ten largest hold 1.2%. Sample time point: pre-sensitization, week 0. Treatment given: therapeutic diphenylcyclopropenone sensitization with weekly scalp DPC. Blood draws came first, before each patch test. The receptor was isolated from a man aged 18 to 30 with alopecia areata. Some clones in this sample may be carry-over from other donors' samples. Sequencing was performed on whole blood, taken in connection with sensitization to the hapten diphenylcyclopropenone (DPC).

The CDR3 loop reads CASSSPGQGRTPLHF. CDR3 in DNA: TGTGCCAGCAGTTCACCGGGACAGGGTAGGACACCCCTCCACTTT. This rearrangement joins TRBV12-3 or TRBV12-4 to TRBJ1-6, with TRBD1 matching 9 bases. The ends lost 4 bases at V and 11 bases at J; junction bases unmatched: 9. The CDR3 extends over 15 amino acids.